Listed below are T cell receptor beta chains from one sample, sequenced in a study of a mutant IDH1 vaccine in newly diagnosed glioma. Profiling relied on immunoSEQ multiplex PCR, and the TCRdb table lists in-frame clones only, not all of them. The sample includes about 56,000 clones, roughly four fifths seen only once; the top ten take roughly 3%. These TCRs' antigens remain unknown. Sequencing was performed on PBMCs, taken from a glioma patient whose treatment included an IDH1 peptide vaccine. These receptors were collected from a woman aged 50 to 60 with glioma. Each CDR3 is given with its conserved first and last residue. D genes are given only for firm matches. Expanded clones get a size class; other rows say once, few or many, or leave the size out.

j_call d_call clone_size v_call cdr3_aa cdr3_nt
TRBJ1-2 - - TRBV5-1 CASSLGSRFDGYTF TGCGCCAGCAGCTTGGGTAGCAGGTTCGACGGCTACACCTTC
TRBJ1-3 - once TRBV7-5 CVRSPDRAGNTIYF TGTGTCAGAAGCCCGGACAGAGCTGGAAACACCATATATTTT
TRBJ1-1 - - TRBV7-9 CASTPGNTEAFF TGTGCCAGCACGCCAGGGAACACTGAAGCTTTCTTT
TRBJ2-5 TRBD1 once TRBV18 CASSDSGQGAGTQYF TGTGCCAGCTCAGATTCGGGACAGGGGGCAGGGACCCAGTACTTC
TRBJ2-2 - once TRBV9 CASSPRLFFANTGELFF TGTGCCAGCAGCCCTAGATTGTTTTTTGCGAACACCGGGGAGCTGTTTTTT
TRBJ1-3 TRBD1 - TRBV29-1 CSVERDRGSIYF TGCAGCGTTGAAAGGGACAGGGGTTCCATATATTTT
TRBJ1-1 - - TRBV18 CASSPTQIEGEAFF TGTGCCAGCTCACCGACACAAATCGAGGGTGAAGCTTTCTTT
TRBJ2-5 - - TRBV6-1 CATTWRGDQETQYF TGTGCCACCACGTGGCGGGGCGATCAAGAGACCCAGTACTTC
TRBJ2-3 TRBD2 - TRBV5-6 CASSLRTSGLGTDTQYF TGTGCCAGCAGCCTCCGGACTAGCGGGCTTGGCACAGATACGCAGTATTTT
TRBJ2-2 TRBD1 - TRBV5-6 CASSFIDRGRTGELFF TGTGCCAGCAGCTTTATAGACAGGGGCCGTACCGGGGAGCTGTTTTTT
TRBJ1-4 - - TRBV5-6 CASSLRSGTREKLFF TGTGCCAGCAGCTTGAGGTCGGGGACGCGTGAAAAACTGTTTTTT
TRBJ1-1 - - TRBV28 CASSSSGTAPIEAFF TGTGCCAGCAGTTCCTCCGGGACGGCCCCCATTGAAGCTTTCTTT
TRBJ1-6 - - TRBV9 CASSDSVSYNSPLHF TGTGCCAGCAGCGACTCAGTGTCCTATAATTCACCCCTCCACTTT
TRBJ2-7 TRBD1 - TRBV4-3 CASSQLLDRGTEQYF TGCGCCAGCAGCCAGCTTTTGGACAGGGGTACCGAGCAGTACTTC
TRBJ1-2 - - TRBV11-3 CASSRGGGGRWYGYTF TGTGCCAGCAGCCGAGGAGGCGGCGGACGGTGGTATGGCTACACCTTC
TRBJ2-2 TRBD1 - TRBV6-5 CASSPDRATGELFF TGTGCCAGCAGTCCGGACAGGGCAACCGGGGAGCTGTTTTTT
TRBJ2-3 - - TRBV5-4 CASSPRGASSTDTQYF TGTGCCAGCAGCCCCAGGGGAGCTTCTAGCACAGATACGCAGTATTTT
TRBJ2-7 - few TRBV7-2 CASSFSGVTGTEQYF TGTGCCAGCAGCTTTAGTGGAGTAACAGGGACCGAGCAGTACTTC
TRBJ2-3 - - TRBV29-1 CSVITQPRDTQYF TGCAGCGTGATTACCCAGCCCAGAGATACGCAGTATTTT
TRBJ2-7 TRBD1 - TRBV5-1 CASTPGTAYEQYF TGCGCCAGCACCCCCGGGACAGCCTACGAGCAGTACTTC
TRBJ1-3 - - TRBV5-1 CASSPRQPGNTIYF TGCGCCAGCAGCCCAAGACAGCCTGGAAACACCATATATTTT
TRBJ2-7 - - TRBV5-1 CASSPASDIAYEQYF TGCGCCAGCAGCCCGGCCTCAGACATAGCCTACGAGCAGTACTTC
TRBJ2-7 - - TRBV14 CASSQDGARPYEQYF TGTGCCAGCAGCCAAGATGGGGCCAGGCCCTACGAGCAGTACTTC
TRBJ1-2 - - TRBV10-3 CAISEGGGGDYGYTF TGTGCCATCAGCGAAGGGGGTGGTGGGGACTATGGCTACACCTTC
TRBJ2-7 - - TRBV7-2 CASTPGGTVSYEQYF TGTGCCAGCACCCCGGGCGGGACAGTCTCCTACGAGCAGTACTTC
TRBJ2-3 - - TRBV5-1 CASSLSQGPDTQYF TGCGCCAGCAGCTTGTCCCAGGGTCCAGATACGCAGTATTTT
TRBJ1-2 TRBD1 - TRBV9 CASSVGTGDGYTF TGTGCCAGCAGCGTAGGGACAGGGGATGGCTACACCTTC
TRBJ2-7 TRBD1 - TRBV6-1 CASSGTGGQRFVPEQYF TGTGCCAGCAGTGGCACAGGGGGCCAAAGGTTCGTCCCCGAGCAGTACTTC
TRBJ1-4 TRBD1 medium-sized TRBV7-9 CASSQRQGDEKLFF TGTGCCAGCAGTCAACGACAGGGCGATGAAAAACTGTTTTTT
TRBJ2-1 TRBD1 - TRBV9 CASGDSYNEQFF TGTGCCAGCGGGGACAGTTACAATGAGCAGTTCTTC
TRBJ2-5 - - TRBV5-1 CASTNQGAGETQYF TGCGCCAGCACAAATCAGGGAGCTGGGGAGACCCAGTACTTC
TRBJ1-1 - - TRBV28 CALGRGNTEAFF TGTGCCCTCGGTCGGGGGAACACTGAAGCTTTCTTT
TRBJ2-7 TRBD1 - TRBV7-6 CASSLRQGEHEQYF TGTGCCAGCAGCTTAAGACAGGGAGAACACGAGCAGTACTTC
TRBJ1-6 - few TRBV5-1 CASSTAAGPSPLHF TGCGCCAGCAGCACTGCCGCCGGGCCGTCACCCCTCCACTTT
TRBJ2-7 - - TRBV7-9 CASSLSWDEQYF TGTGCCAGCAGCTTATCGTGGGACGAGCAGTACTTC
TRBJ1-2 TRBD1 - TRBV15 CATRGQDRGDYGYTF TGTGCCACCAGGGGGCAGGACAGGGGGGACTATGGCTACACCTTC